A selection of T cell receptor beta chains follows, all from one sample in a study of blood T cell repertoires in COVID-19. Sequencing was performed with immunoSEQ multiplex PCR; in TCRdb, only in-frame clones are kept and a portion is missing. The sample shows approximately 81,000 clones, roughly 86% of them seen only once. The sequenced sample was peripheral blood. These receptors all come from a human donor in a cohort sampled during active COVID-19. Each CDR3 is given with its conserved first and last residue. For some rows the clone size is stated as once, few or many, or as a class when expanded; others skip it.

>-|TRBV6-1
CASSEQVYEQYF
>-|TRBV7-2
CASSPSEGNYGYTF
>-|TRBV7-8
CASIASSRETQYF
>-|TRBV10-3
CAISEAGPPSSYNSPLHF
>-|TRBV3-1/TRBV3-2
CASSQPTLGGVVKEAFF
>-|TRBV18
CASSPQGATDTQYF
>-|TRBV7-3
CASSSQGPRSGNTIYF
>few|TRBV10-3
CAISELGTPRRKGSLHF
>-|TRBV11-2
CASSLDQDSFYGYTF
>-|TRBV4-3
CASSRQQGAETQYF
>-|TRBV9
CASSTARGATNEKLFF
>few|TRBV6-6
CASSSASNEQYF
>-|TRBV19
CASSILAEAFF
>-|TRBV15
CATSRDFSTDTQYF
>-|TRBV5-6
CASSWETQGFTEAFF
>-|TRBV5-6
CASSGRDRGFGANVLTF
>-|TRBV29-1
CSARPGTLSYEQYF
>-|TRBV10-3
CAISEPATPLHF
>-|TRBV12-3/TRBV12-4
CASSSYTEAFF
>-|TRBV4-2
CASSHRGTTKEGNTQYF
>-|TRBV14
CASRLTSGGTGELFF
>-|TRBV7-9
CASSSLAGGSTDTQYF
>-|TRBV10-3
CAISEGGTEAFF
>few|TRBV30
CAWSVGTAGADTQYF
>-|TRBV12-3/TRBV12-4
CASRTGGGQPQHF
>-|TRBV6-2/TRBV6-3
CASSRVSGGEQYF
>-|TRBV19
CASSIAAGQTDEQYF
>-|TRBV2
CASSEAPGGGYEQYF
>-|TRBV4-3
CASSQDRGFEQYF
>-|TRBV7-7
CASSPTGAASVATNEKLFF
>-|TRBV4-1
CASRPGQNYEQYF
>-|TRBV18
CASSFGQASEQYF
>-|TRBV4-1
CASSLHSGRTGNTIYF
>-|TRBV7-9
CASSPGGDNSPLHF
>-|TRBV7-6
CASSLASGGDYEQYF
>-|TRBV6-6
CASRRTQNTEAFF
>-|TRBV3-1/TRBV3-2
CASSQPGISYEQYF
>-|TRBV3-1/TRBV3-2
CASSQNAPSGEAFF
>-|TRBV27
CASSPGTSLGYGYTF
>few|TRBV18
CASSEGQGRSYGYTF
>few|TRBV4-3
CASSQVLRDRNQPQHF
>-|TRBV27
CASSTDRIPPYGYTF
>-|TRBV3-1/TRBV3-2
CASSRPTGHEQYF
>-|TRBV2
CASSDPRGGNSYEQYF
>few|TRBV7-3
CASSPDRADYGYTF
>-|TRBV6-6
CAGGDGNYGYTF
>-|TRBV4-1
CASSQDIGQGKITLHF
>-|TRBV19
CASSPRGSGGVNEQFF
>-|TRBV6-5
CASRAGGIGGTEAFF
>-|TRBV5-1
CASSFQGVGRMNTEAFF
>-|TRBV24-1
CATSEGRGPAFF